This T cell receptor beta chain originates from a study of identifying expanded T cells in peripheral blood. A note on this clone: The antigen is undetermined.

V dropped 3 bases and J dropped 5; count of bases not matched to a gene: 1. The CDR3 has 14 amino acids. CDR1 and CDR2 (germline): KGHSH, LQKENI. The protocol was immunoSEQ multiplex PCR, while the TCRdb copy is restricted to in-frame clones and leaves out a portion. This sample carries under 100,000 clones, roughly 81% of them seen once, and the ten largest clones take 4% to 5.5%. Notes on the study in general: About 1.2 clones differed between technical replicates, versus about 15 and 19 over time. Clone count variance between two-week samples rose with total template count.

No infections or other immune events were documented during collection. The sample taken for sequencing was blood. V and J are TRBV18 and TRBJ1-6, with TRBD1 matching over 7 bases. This TCR was recovered from a person aged 18 to 69 in good health. The CDR3 region is CASSPGQNNSPLHF. CDR3 sequence (DNA): TGTGCCAGCTCACCGGGACAGAATAATTCACCCCTCCACTTT.